This T cell receptor (beta chain) was recorded in a study of response to subunit inactivated influenza vaccine. The study's findings and limits: The study's authors posited that every seasonal influenza vaccination enlists few new T cells.

There are a few counts of this clonotype. Its specificity is unknown. The length of the CDR3 is 14 residues. The germline CDR1 and CDR2 sequences are SGHTA and FQGNSA. The V gene end was trimmed by 3 bases and the J gene end by 5 bases; junction bases not matched to a gene: 1. TCRdb itself ran the RT-PCR reads through MiXCR, one entry per CDR3 protein. In the table there are 610,000 or so distinct CDR3 sequences, around 15% of which are singletons. This sequence joins TRBV7-2 and TRBJ1-6; 7 positions match TRBD1. The starting material was PBMCs from blood, obtained about 11 days after vaccination. This sequence originates from a man aged 50-60 years who received an inactivated influenza vaccine. The CDR3 bases are TGTGCCAGCAGCTTGACAGGGAATAATTCACCCCTCCACTTT. This encodes CASSLTGNNSPLHF.